This TCR beta chain was captured by sequencing in a study of blood T cell repertoires in COVID-19. At the level of the study: Italy, Spain and the United States were the sources of the convalescent and acute COVID-19 samples. The analysed material was cDNA or gDNA that came from T cells, B-cell-depleted T cells, or PBMCs.

Trimming removed 4 bases from V and 2 bases from J, with 18 bases in between. The CDR3 spans 17 residues. Looked up from germline, CDR1 is SGHDT and CDR2 is YYEEEE. TCRdb's table, derived via immunoSEQ multiplex PCR, lists solely in-frame clones and lacks some. The sample lists some 56,000 clones, 86% occurring once. This chain connects TRBV5-6 to TRBJ2-2, with D uncertain. The sample consisted of peripheral blood. This TCR derives from a woman older than 75 with acute or convalescent COVID-19. CDR3 nucleotide sequence: TGTGCCAGCAGCCCTTCACTACGGAAACTAAACACCGGGGAGCTGTTTTTT. It specifies CASSPSLRKLNTGELFF.